This T cell receptor beta chain came from a study of T cells in Graves' hyperthyroidism and ophthalmopathy. TCR beta CDR3 sequences were amplified from RNA transcripts. RT-PCR in the first round (using the HTBI primer set) targeted the TCR CDR3. TCRdb passed the multiplex PCR reads through MiXCR, listing each CDR3 protein once. Counted here are about 640,000 distinct CDR3 sequences, less than 25% occurring once; the ten biggest clones make up 30% to 40%. This clonotype was picked up a small number of times. V shed 6 bases, J shed 6 bases, and the junction held 9 bases outside the gene matches. Germline V lookup: CDR1 MGHRA, CDR2 YSYEKL. The CDR3 loop spans 15 amino acids.

This chain connects TRBV4-1 to TRBJ2-1; TRBD2 matches at 9 bases. Source material: blood. The source of this sequence is a man aged 25 to 45 with Graves' ophthalmopathy. This CDR3 is CASRQGLALVNEQFF. The DNA for the CDR3 is TGCGCCAGCAGACAGGGACTAGCTTTAGTCAATGAGCAGTTCTTC.